A single sample is the source of the 23 T cell receptor beta chains below, sequenced in a study of T cells in Graves' hyperthyroidism and ophthalmopathy. Researchers took RNA transcripts and amplified the TCR beta CDR3 regions from them. Researchers ran a first-round RT-PCR on the TCR CDR3 using the HTBI primer set. MiXCR was run by TCRdb on the multiplex PCR reads, yielding one entry per CDR3 protein. The table has a few hundred thousand distinct CDR3 sequences, more than 15% seen once. Sample: blood. The source of these receptors is a middle-aged woman with Graves' ophthalmopathy.

This clonotype was seen at least ten times. This rearrangement joins TRBV12-3 or TRBV12-4 to TRBJ2-3, with 11 nucleotides matching TRBD2. The CDR3 has 16 residues. V lost 5 bases and J lost 2; bases outside the gene matches: 6. As DNA, the CDR3 is TGTGCCAGCAGTCCCCAGGGACTAGCGGCCACAGATACGCAGTATTTT. Translated, it gives CASSPQGLAATDTQYF.

This clonotype was picked up many times. The CDR3 reads CASSLDAGGNQPQHF. In DNA, the CDR3 is TGTGCCAGCAGCTTAGACGCAGGGGGCAATCAGCCCCAGCATTTT. The J gene is TRBJ1-5, the V gene TRBV11-2; D may be TRBD1 (6 bases). Germline V gives CDR1 SGHAT, CDR2 FQNNGV. This CDR3 comprises 15 residues. V lost 0 bases and J 2 bases, leaving 8 bases between the germline ends.

This clonotype was found many times. This rearrangement joins TRBV15 to TRBJ2-3; 12 bases fit TRBD2. CDR3 length equals 18 residues. Looked up from germline, CDR1 is LNHNV and CDR2 is YYDKDF (reference sequence). V lost 0 bases and J lost 5; bases outside the gene matches: 9. In DNA, the CDR3 is TGTGCCACCAGCAGAGATACTCTAGCGGGGGGGTCAGGAGATACGCAGTATTTT. It yields the protein CATSRDTLAGGSGDTQYF.

The chain is built from TRBV20-1 and TRBJ2-5; 8 bases line up with TRBD2. The CDR3 length is 15 residues. Trimming took 0 bases from V and 5 from J; bases not matched to a gene: 8. Germline CDR1 DFQATT, CDR2 SNEGSKA (reference sequence). CDR3 residues: CSARDVAGGRETQYF. The CDR3 DNA follows: TGCAGTGCTAGAGACGTTGCGGGGGGCAGGGAGACCCAGTACTTC.

This clonotype was seen ten or more times. V gene TRBV5-1 combines with J gene TRBJ1-4; 7 bases agree with TRBD1. This CDR3 has 17 amino acids. The ends lost 4 bases at V and 0 bases at J; junction bases unmatched: 9. Germline V CDR1 and CDR2: SGHRS, YFSETQ. The DNA of the CDR3 is TGCGCCAGCAGCCCCGGACAGGCGAGAACAACTAATGAAAAACTGTTTTTT. Translation: CASSPGQARTTNEKLFF.

The V gene is TRBV29-1, the J gene TRBJ2-7; D is perhaps TRBD2 (5 bases). CDR3 size: 12 residues. The germline V gene encodes CDR1 SQVTM and CDR2 ANQGSEA. Trimming removed 3 bases at V and 6 bases at J, with 12 bases between. For the CDR3, the DNA is TGCAGCGTTGATTCTGGAGGAATCGAGCAGTACTTC. It codes for CSVDSGGIEQYF.

This clonotype showed up many times. This chain links TRBV20-1 with TRBJ1-6, with D perhaps matching TRBD1 (5 bases). With 3 bases removed from V and 9 bases from J, the gap between germline ends came to 9 bases. The V gene's germline CDR1 is DFQATT and CDR2 SNEGSKA (reference sequence). The length of the CDR3 is 12 residues. The DNA of the CDR3 is TGCAGTGCTAGGGAGGGGAGTTCACCCCTCCACTTT. It yields the protein CSAREGSSPLHF.

This clonotype was observed a few times. The chain recombines TRBV28 with TRBJ2-2; 8 positions match TRBD2. CDR3 size: 17 residues. V gave up 8 bases and J gave up 3 bases; unmatched junction bases: 14. Germline-derived CDR1 and CDR2 are MDHEN and SYDVKM. The CDR3 DNA is TGTGCCAGCCCGGACTCAAGCGGGGGTGGGGACACCGGGGAGCTGTTTTTT. Its protein product is CASPDSSGGGDTGELFF. The full variable domain, rest sourced from reference TRBV28 and TRBJ2-2, is DVKVTQSSRYLVKRTGEKVFLECVQDMDHENMFWYRQDPGLGLRLIYFSYDVKMKEKGDIPEGYSVSREKKERFSLILESASTNQTSMYLCASPDSSGGGDTGELFFGEGSRLTVL.

This clonotype was detected ten times or more. The genes are TRBV7-9 and TRBJ2-1; D ambiguous. The CDR3 contains 14 residues. Germline-derived CDR1 and CDR2 are SEHNR and FQNEAQ (reference sequence). V was cut by 5 bases and J by 2 bases, with 10 bases left in between. CDR3 protein: CASSPTQTYNEQFF. The CDR3 bases are TGTGCCAGCAGCCCTACGCAGACCTACAATGAGCAGTTCTTC.

The J gene is TRBJ2-7, the V gene TRBV10-2; D call uncertain. The germline gives CDR1 WSHSY, CDR2 SAAADI. V was pared by 4 bases and J by 2 bases, with 9 bases between. The CDR3 consists of 13 residues. The CDR3 reads CASSGPGTYEQYF. The CDR3 DNA is TGCGCCAGCAGTGGACCGGGTACCTACGAGCAGTACTTC.

V and J are TRBV10-3 and TRBJ2-5; TRBD2 aligns across 7 bases. Germline assignment: CDR1 ENHRY and CDR2 SYGVKD. J gave up 5 bases and V 10 bases, and 10 bases lay outside the gene matches. The CDR3 is made up of 13 amino acids. The CDR3 region has the DNA TGTGCCACCGGGGAGGGAGGCGGGGAGACCCAGTACTTC. Protein: CATGEGGGETQYF.

There are many counts of this clonotype. V is TRBV5-1 and J is TRBJ1-1; unclear D gene. V gave up 9 bases and J gave up 1 base, with 13 bases separating them. CDR1 and CDR2 from the germline V gene are SGHRS and YFSETQ. The CDR3 totals 13 residues. CDR3 loop: CATSTSGNTEAFF. The CDR3 DNA reads as TGCGCCACCTCAACCTCGGGGAACACTGAAGCTTTCTTT.

This clonotype occurred many times. V gene TRBV5-4 combines with J gene TRBJ1-1; D is perhaps TRBD1 (6 bases). CDR3 length: 12 amino acids. Trimming took off 4 bases at V and 7 bases at J, with 11 bases between the two ends. Germline V gene lookup returns CDR1 SGHNT and CDR2 YYREEE (reference sequence). CDR3 DNA sequence: TGTGCCAGCAGCCCCCAGGGGAATGAAGCTTTCTTT. Translation gives CASSPQGNEAFF.

This clonotype was counted at least ten times. This chain links TRBV30 with TRBJ1-5, with D perhaps matching TRBD1 (6 bases). The germline V gene encodes CDR1 GTSNPN and CDR2 SVGIG (reference sequence). Trimming removed 1 base from V and 2 bases from J, with 9 bases in between. There are 14 residues in the CDR3. Here the CDR3 reads CAWSAQGGNQPQHF. CDR3 DNA sequence: TGTGCCTGGAGTGCACAGGGAGGCAATCAGCCCCAGCATTTT.

The V gene is TRBV29-1, the J gene TRBJ2-3; 7 nucleotides align to TRBD2. Looked up from germline, CDR1 is SQVTM and CDR2 is ANQGSEA. The trim removed 5 bases at V and 0 bases at J, leaving 5 bases unmatched. The CDR3 runs to 14 residues. The CDR3 loop is CSVRGGSSTDTQYF. The CDR3 DNA reads as TGCAGCGTTAGAGGCGGGAGTAGCACAGATACGCAGTATTTT.

V usage is TRBV7-9 and J usage is TRBJ2-7; TRBD2 matches at 7 bases. Germline V gene lookup returns CDR1 SEHNR and CDR2 FQNEAQ (reference sequence). The CDR3 covers 13 residues. The J segment lost 1 base and the V segment lost 5 bases, leaving 2 bases of the junction unmatched. The CDR3 region has the DNA TGTGCCAGCAGCGCGGGACTATCCTACGAGCAGTACTTC. Its protein is CASSAGLSYEQYF.

This clonotype was seen repeatedly, ten times or more. This chain uses TRBV2 with TRBJ2-3, with 9 bases identical to TRBD1. The germline V gene has CDR1 SNHLY and CDR2 FYNNEI. V shed 3 bases, J shed 7 bases, and the junction held 5 bases outside the gene matches. The CDR3 consists of 14 residues. CDR3 sequence (DNA): TGTGCCAGCAGTGACGACAGGGGGGGGTATACGCAGTATTTT. Translating gives CASSDDRGGYTQYF.

The chain carries TRBV20-1 and TRBJ2-5, with 9 bases lining up with TRBD2. The CDR3 extends over 15 amino acids. The junction had 14 bases not matched to a gene; V was cut back by 5 bases and J by 7 bases. Germline-derived CDR1 and CDR2 are DFQATT and SNEGSKA (reference sequence). CDR3 sequence (DNA): TGCAGTGCTGCTCCCCGGGGCGGGGGGGGAGGGACCCAGTACTTC. It translates to CSAAPRGGGGGTQYF.

There are many counts of this clonotype. This chain links TRBV24-1 with TRBJ2-3, with D uncertain. The CDR3 has 14 amino acids. CDR1 and CDR2 from the germline V gene are KGHDR and SFDVKD. Trimming shortened V by 0 bases and J by 1 base, and 4 bases separated the two germline ends. CDR3 amino acids: CATSDLLGTDTQYF. The CDR3 DNA reads as TGTGCCACCAGTGATTTGCTCGGCACAGATACGCAGTATTTT.

On this clonotype itself: One end of the junction varies from germline; a read error may be responsible. The chain links TRBV5-1 to TRBJ2-1; TRBD2 matches at 9 bases. The CDR3 runs 17 residues. Germline CDR1 reads SGHRS; CDR2 reads YFSETQ. The CDR3 is CTSSFRASGTLGGEQFF. CDR3 in DNA: TGCACCAGCAGCTTCCGGGCTAGCGGGACTCTCGGTGGTGAGCAGTTCTTC.

This clonotype was seen a few times. The chain recombines TRBV7-9 with TRBJ2-2; TRBD1 aligns across 10 bases. Germline V gene data show CDR1 as SEHNR and CDR2 as FQNEAQ (reference sequence). The CDR3 totals 15 residues. Trimming cost V 5 bases and J 6 bases; bases outside gene matches: 6. DNA of the CDR3: TGTGCCAGCAGCCCGAGGACAGGGGGATCCGGGGAGCTGTTTTTT. Protein sequence: CASSPRTGGSGELFF.

V is TRBV12-5 and J is TRBJ2-7, with a possible D match to TRBD2 (6 bases). Germline V gene lookup returns CDR1 LGHNT and CDR2 FRNRAP. CDR3 length: 15 residues. V was cut by 0 bases and J by 3 bases, with 12 bases left in between. CDR3 coding DNA: TGTGCTAGTGGTTTGGTAGGGGAGGACTACTACGAGCAGTACTTC. It specifies CASGLVGEDYYEQYF.

J is TRBJ2-2 and V is TRBV6-1, with D perhaps TRBD1 or TRBD2 (6 bases each). There are 15 residues in the CDR3. The germline V and J ends were trimmed by 1 base and 6 bases, with 12 bases remaining between them. The germline V gene encodes CDR1 MNHNS and CDR2 SASEGT. DNA for the CDR3: TGTGCCAGCAGTGAAGGGTGGGGGGCACCCGGGGAGCTGTTTTTT. Its translation: CASSEGWGAPGELFF.